These 4 T cell receptor beta chains share one sample of origin, sequenced in a study of blood T cell repertoires in COVID-19. Here immunoSEQ multiplex PCR was the method, and the copy in TCRdb shows in-frame clones only, minus some. The table records more than 95,000 clones, 75% to 95% of them present only once. The sequenced sample was peripheral blood. These TCRs come from a man in his 60s with acute or convalescent COVID-19.

The chain links TRBV6-5 to TRBJ1-5, with 8 bases that match TRBD1. CDR1 is MNHEY, CDR2 SVGAGI, per germline. Trimming at V came to 10 bases and at J to 2 bases, leaving 7 bases not matched to a gene. The CDR3 has 14 amino acids. The CDR3 reads CAISMDRGNQPQHF. DNA of the CDR3: TGTGCCATTTCGATGGACAGGGGCAATCAGCCCCAGCATTTT.

The V call is TRBV14, the J call TRBJ1-2, with 8 positions matching TRBD1. Trimming took 5 bases from V and 8 from J; bases not matched to a gene: 7. This CDR3 has 13 amino acids. Germline-derived CDR1 and CDR2 are SGHDN and FVKESK. Written as DNA, the CDR3 is TGTGCCAGCAGCACCAAACAGGGGGGCGGCTACACCTTC. Translating it yields CASSTKQGGGYTF.

The rearrangement uses TRBV7-2 and TRBJ1-4; D perhaps matches TRBD1 (5 bases). The CDR3 consists of 14 residues. Germline CDR1 SGHTA, CDR2 FQGNSA. The germline V and J ends were trimmed by 2 bases and 9 bases, with 13 bases remaining between them. CDR3 in amino acids: CASSLSGKAKKLFF. The CDR3 DNA follows: TGTGCCAGCAGCTTATCAGGGAAGGCGAAAAAACTGTTTTTT.

This clone has a single count. This chain links TRBV19 with TRBJ2-1; D is perhaps TRBD2 (5 bases). V was cut by 5 bases and J by 8 bases, with 10 bases left in between. In germline, CDR1 is LNHDA, CDR2 SQIVND (reference sequence). The CDR3 loop spans 12 amino acids. The CDR3, as DNA: TGTGCCAGTAGTTCCCACGGGGATGAGCAGTTCTTC. Translated, it gives CASSSHGDEQFF.